These 20 T cell receptor beta chains originate from one sample sequenced in a study of T-cell reconstitution after alpha-beta-depleted transplantation in children. Unique molecular identifiers were built into the TCRbeta library. TCRdb passed the PCR reads through MiXCR, listing each CDR3 protein once. This sample carries around 200,000 distinct CDR3 sequences, roughly 9.1% of them seen once, and the ten largest clones take approximately 40%. Specimen: PBMCs, mostly from graft donor cells, collected 360 days after TCRalphabeta/CD19-depleted stem cell transplant. These receptors originate from a male patient aged 2 to 9 who had a stem cell transplant for acute myeloid leukemia, so the T cells may come from the graft donor.

V and J are TRBV27 and TRBJ2-5; 9 bases are shared with TRBD2. CDR1 MNHEY and CDR2 SMNVEV come from the germline V gene (reference sequence). The ends lost 6 bases at V and 7 bases at J; junction bases unmatched: 15. This CDR3 has 16 amino acids. This chain's CDR3 is CASSFDMVSGRRTQYF. As DNA, the CDR3 is TGTGCCAGCAGCTTCGATATGGTTAGCGGGAGAAGGACCCAGTACTTC.

The chain employs TRBV20-1 and TRBJ2-7; TRBD1 might be the D (5 bases). Trimming left V 1 base short and J 3 bases short, with 13 bases between. Germline V gene sequence: CDR1 DFQATT, CDR2 SNEGSKA (reference sequence). CDR3 size: 14 residues. DNA of the CDR3: TGCAGTGCTAGAGCGCAGGGAACGGACTACGAGCAGTACTTC. Its protein is CSARAQGTDYEQYF.

This clonotype has a handful of counts. The chain joins TRBV5-1 to TRBJ2-5, with TRBD2 matching 7 bases. The V gene end was trimmed by 9 bases and the J gene end by 5 bases; junction bases not matched to a gene: 16. The CDR3 is 15 amino acids. Germline lookup yields CDR1 SGHRS and CDR2 YFSETQ. DNA for the CDR3: TGCGCCACCGCTCGAGGGAGGGCGGATGAGGAGACCCAGTACTTC. The encoded protein is CATARGRADEETQYF.

This clonotype was detected many times. This chain links TRBV7-8 with TRBJ2-1; 8 nucleotides match TRBD2. Germline lookup yields CDR1 SGHVS and CDR2 FQNEAQ. Trimming cost V 6 bases and J 6 bases; bases outside gene matches: 10. CDR3 length equals 15 residues. CDR3 protein: CASSFLAGGPNEQFF. Here the CDR3 DNA reads TGTGCCAGCAGTTTTTTGGCGGGAGGTCCCAATGAGCAGTTCTTC.

This clonotype was counted between two and nine times. The chain recombines TRBV6-6 with TRBJ1-5, with D perhaps TRBD1 (6 bases). The V gene lost 4 bases and the J gene lost 11 bases, with 15 bases spanning the gap. Germline lookup yields CDR1 MNHNY and CDR2 SVGAGI (reference sequence). This CDR3 is 13 amino acids long. The CDR3 coding sequence is TGTGCCAGCAGTTTAATTCAAGGGGGTTCCCAGCATTTT. It codes for CASSLIQGGSQHF.

This clonotype was seen more than once but under ten times. The chain combines TRBV28 with TRBJ1-6; tentatively, D is TRBD1 (5 bases). Trimming left V 2 bases short and J 6 bases short, with 11 bases between. The CDR3 covers 15 residues. CDR1 and CDR2 from the germline V gene are MDHEN and SYDVKM. The CDR3 region has the DNA TGTGCCAGCAGTTTAGTTGGCAGGGTTAATTCACCCCTCCACTTT. As protein: CASSLVGRVNSPLHF.

This clonotype was observed a handful of times. The V and J genes are TRBV29-1 and TRBJ1-2, with D maybe TRBD1 (5 bases). The ends were cut back, 4 bases at V and 6 bases at J, with 15 bases in the middle. The CDR3 totals 13 residues. The germline V gene encodes CDR1 SQVTM and CDR2 ANQGSEA. As DNA, the CDR3 is TGCAGCGTTGGAGATTCAGGAGGGGATGGCTACACCTTC. Its translation: CSVGDSGGDGYTF.

In this sample, this clonotype turned up many times. V and J are TRBV21-1 and TRBJ1-1; the table's D call of TRBD1 was not tested on the DNA. TRBV21-1 is listed as a pseudogene. The length of the CDR3 is 14 residues. This CDR3 is CASSTGTSGSEAFF. The CDR3 region has the DNA TGTGCCAGCAGCACGGGGACGTCGGGCAGTGAAGCTTTCTTT.

This clonotype occurred many times. This chain links TRBV7-9 with TRBJ2-5, with TRBD1 matching 7 bases. Germline lookup yields CDR1 SEHNR and CDR2 FQNEAQ (reference sequence). After removal of 6 bases from V and 9 bases from J, the junction contained 13 bases not matched to a gene. This CDR3 is 14 amino acids long. CDR3 in amino acids: CASRTSGQEWAQYF. CDR3 coding DNA: TGTGCCAGCAGGACCTCCGGACAGGAGTGGGCCCAGTACTTC. The full variable domain, with the rest looked up from reference TRBV7-9 and TRBJ2-5, is DTGVSQNPRHKITKRGQNVTFRCDPISEHNRLYWYRQTLGQGPEFLTYFQNEAQLEKSRLLSDRFSAERPKGSFSTLEIQRTEQGDSAMYLCASRTSGQEWAQYFGPGTRLLVL.

The chain recombines TRBV20-1 with TRBJ2-5; D is uncertain. The germline V gene has CDR1 DFQATT and CDR2 SNEGSKA (reference sequence). The CDR3 totals 13 residues. V was clipped by 6 bases and J by 4 bases, with 15 bases between them. The CDR3 protein is CSARPSGRETQYF. CDR3 nucleotide sequence: TGCAGTGCACGCCCCTCTGGAAGAGAGACCCAGTACTTC.

Only a few counts were recorded for this clonotype. The chain carries TRBV5-4 and TRBJ2-1, with 15 nucleotides matching TRBD2. Germline CDR1 and CDR2: SGHNT and YYREEE (reference sequence). The CDR3 sequence is 20 residues long. V lost 0 bases and J lost 9; bases outside the gene matches: 16. The CDR3 protein is CASSLEKGLAGGGAWGEQFF. As DNA, the CDR3 is TGTGCCAGCAGCTTGGAGAAGGGACTAGCGGGGGGCGGCGCTTGGGGTGAGCAGTTCTTC.

This clonotype was recorded a few times. This chain joins TRBV27 and TRBJ1-1, with D hard to call. Trimming pared 1 base from V and 5 bases from J, leaving 11 bases between. The CDR3 is 14 amino acids. Germline CDR1 reads MNHEY; CDR2 reads SMNVEV (reference sequence). The CDR3 here is CASSLYSGSTEAFF. The CDR3 nucleotides read TGTGCCAGCAGTTTATATTCGGGGTCAACTGAAGCTTTCTTT.

The V gene is TRBV10-3, the J gene TRBJ1-5; D is ambiguous. CDR3 size: 12 residues. V was clipped by 7 bases and J by 3 bases, with 7 bases between them. Germline V gene sequence: CDR1 ENHRY, CDR2 SYGVKD. In nucleotides, the CDR3 is TGTGCCATCACCGGACCCAATCAGCCCCAGCATTTT. Amino acid sequence: CAITGPNQPQHF.

This clonotype occurred a few times. This sequence joins TRBV29-1 and TRBJ1-2; D not resolved. CDR1 SQVTM and CDR2 ANQGSEA come from the germline V gene. The CDR3 loop spans 14 amino acids. Trimming took off 4 bases at V and 3 bases at J, with 15 bases between the two ends. This CDR3 is CSVGDHGSYYGYTF. The CDR3 nucleotides are TGCAGCGTTGGAGATCATGGGAGTTACTATGGCTACACCTTC.

This clonotype was picked up one time. The chain has TRBV7-2 and TRBJ1-5, with 7 nucleotides matching TRBD1. With V trimmed by 5 bases and J by 3 bases, 10 bases remained unmatched. Germline-derived CDR1 and CDR2 are SGHTA and FQGNSA. The CDR3 consists of 16 residues. The CDR3 sequence: CASSRSTTGANQPQHF. DNA for the CDR3: TGTGCCAGCAGCCGTTCGACCACAGGGGCCAATCAGCCCCAGCATTTT.

This clonotype occurred a few times. J is TRBJ2-1 and V is TRBV7-9, with TRBD2 identical over 10 bases. The junction had 11 bases not matched to a gene; V was cut back by 5 bases and J by 4 bases. Germline V CDR1 and CDR2: SEHNR, FQNEAQ (reference sequence). The CDR3 consists of 17 residues. The CDR3 loop is CASSTPMTSGQYNEQFF. CDR3 DNA sequence: TGTGCCAGCAGCACCCCTATGACTAGCGGGCAATACAATGAGCAGTTCTTC.

The table lists this clonotype with a few counts. The chain uses TRBV23-1 and TRBJ2-2, with 7 positions matching TRBD1. TRBV23-1 is placed among ORFs of uncertain function. CDR3 length equals 16 residues. After removal of 3 bases from V and 0 bases from J, the junction contained 4 bases not matched to a gene. The CDR3 DNA sequence: TGCGCCAGCAGTCATACGGGACAGTCGAACACCGGGGAGCTGTTTTTT. Protein sequence: CASSHTGQSNTGELFF.

This clonotype turned up a few times. The chain carries TRBV20-1 and TRBJ2-7; D possibly corresponds to TRBD1 (5 bases). The CDR3 is made up of 17 amino acids. Trimming removed 5 bases at V and 3 bases at J, with 26 bases between. The V gene's germline CDR1 is DFQATT and CDR2 SNEGSKA (reference sequence). This chain's CDR3 is CSAQGMNRQGAYYEQYF. CDR3 nucleotides: TGCAGTGCTCAAGGGATGAACAGGCAAGGAGCATACTACGAGCAGTACTTC.

The chain joins TRBV6-1 to TRBJ1-4, with a weak D call TRBD1 (5 bases). Germline loops: CDR1 MNHNS, CDR2 SASEGT. This CDR3 region has 14 residues. The V gene lost 8 bases and the J gene lost 7 bases, with 17 bases spanning the gap. CDR3 nucleotides: TGTGCCAGCGCACCTCAGGGCCCAGGTGAAAAACTGTTTTTT. Protein sequence: CASAPQGPGEKLFF.

This clonotype was counted at least ten times. The J gene is TRBJ2-7, the V gene TRBV20-1; 8 bases agree with TRBD1. CDR1 is DFQATT and CDR2 is SNEGSKA in the germline V gene (reference sequence). V lost 4 bases to trimming and J lost 12 bases; unmatched junction nucleotides: 8. This CDR3 is 11 amino acids long. As DNA, the CDR3 is TGCAGTGCTATCGCCGGGGGACAGGCGTACTTC. It specifies CSAIAGGQAYF.